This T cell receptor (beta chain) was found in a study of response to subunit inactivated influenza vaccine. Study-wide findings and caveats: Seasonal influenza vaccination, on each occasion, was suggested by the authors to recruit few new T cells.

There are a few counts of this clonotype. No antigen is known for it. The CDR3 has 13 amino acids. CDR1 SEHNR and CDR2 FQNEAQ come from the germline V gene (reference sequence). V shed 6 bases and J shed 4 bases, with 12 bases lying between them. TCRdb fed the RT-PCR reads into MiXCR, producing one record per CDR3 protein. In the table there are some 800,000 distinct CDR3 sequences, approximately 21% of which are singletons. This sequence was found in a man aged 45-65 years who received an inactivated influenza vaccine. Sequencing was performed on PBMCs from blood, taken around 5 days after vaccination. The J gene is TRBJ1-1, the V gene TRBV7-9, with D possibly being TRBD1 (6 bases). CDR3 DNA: TGTGCCAGCAGTTACACAGGGTTCACTGAAGCTTTCTTT. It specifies CASSYTGFTEAFF. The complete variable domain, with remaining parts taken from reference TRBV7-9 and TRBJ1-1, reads DTGVSQNPRHKITKRGQNVTFRCDPISEHNRLYWYRQTLGQGPEFLTYFQNEAQLEKSRLLSDRFSAERPKGSFSTLEIQRTEQGDSAMYLCASSYTGFTEAFFGQGTRLTVV.